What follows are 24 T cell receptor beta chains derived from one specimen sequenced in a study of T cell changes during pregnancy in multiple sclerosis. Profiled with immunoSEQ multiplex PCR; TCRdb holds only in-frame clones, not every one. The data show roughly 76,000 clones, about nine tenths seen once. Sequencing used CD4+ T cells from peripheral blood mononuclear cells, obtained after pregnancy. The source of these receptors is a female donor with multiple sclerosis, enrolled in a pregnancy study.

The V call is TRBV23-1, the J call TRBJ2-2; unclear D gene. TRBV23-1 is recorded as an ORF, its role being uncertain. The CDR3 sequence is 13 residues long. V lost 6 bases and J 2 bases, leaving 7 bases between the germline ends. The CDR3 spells CASSQINTGELFF. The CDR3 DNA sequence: TGCGCCAGCAGCCAGATCAACACCGGGGAGCTGTTTTTT.

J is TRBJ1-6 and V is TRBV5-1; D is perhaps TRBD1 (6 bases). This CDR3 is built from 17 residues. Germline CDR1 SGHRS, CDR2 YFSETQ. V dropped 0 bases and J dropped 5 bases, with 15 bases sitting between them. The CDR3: CASSLGDRGANNSPLHF. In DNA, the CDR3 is TGCGCCAGCAGCTTGGGGGATCGGGGGGCGAATAATTCACCCCTCCACTTT.

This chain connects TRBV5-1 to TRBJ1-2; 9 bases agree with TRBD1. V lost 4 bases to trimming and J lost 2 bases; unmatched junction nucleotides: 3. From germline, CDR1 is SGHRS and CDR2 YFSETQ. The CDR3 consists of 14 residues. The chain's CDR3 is CASSQGTGNYGYTF. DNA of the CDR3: TGCGCCAGCAGCCAGGGGACAGGGAACTATGGCTACACCTTC.

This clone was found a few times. DNA of the CDR3: TGTGCCAGCAGAGGTGACAGGAACTATGGCTACACCTTC. This sequence encodes CASRGDRNYGYTF. The chain couples TRBV2 to TRBJ1-2; a possible D gene is TRBD1 (6 bases). There are 13 residues in the CDR3. The germline V gene encodes CDR1 SNHLY and CDR2 FYNNEI. V shed 6 bases and J shed 2 bases, with 10 bases lying between them.

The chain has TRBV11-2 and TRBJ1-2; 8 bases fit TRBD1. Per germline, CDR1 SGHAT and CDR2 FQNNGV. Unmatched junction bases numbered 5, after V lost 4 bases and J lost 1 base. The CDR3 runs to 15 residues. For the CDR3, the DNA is TGTGCCAGCAGCTCAGGGACAGGTCTTAACTATGGCTACACCTTC. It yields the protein CASSSGTGLNYGYTF.

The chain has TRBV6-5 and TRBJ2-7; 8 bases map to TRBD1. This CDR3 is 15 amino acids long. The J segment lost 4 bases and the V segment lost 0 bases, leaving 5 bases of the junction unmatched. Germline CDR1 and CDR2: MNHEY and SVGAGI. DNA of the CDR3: TGTGCCAGCAGTTACTCGCAGGGGGCGCGTTACGAGCAGTACTTC. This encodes CASSYSQGARYEQYF.

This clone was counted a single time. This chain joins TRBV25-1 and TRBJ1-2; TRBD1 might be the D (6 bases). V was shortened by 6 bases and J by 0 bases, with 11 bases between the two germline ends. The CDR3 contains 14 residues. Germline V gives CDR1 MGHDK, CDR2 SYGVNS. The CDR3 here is CASRRTGTNYGYTF. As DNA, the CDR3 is TGTGCCAGCAGAAGAACAGGGACTAACTATGGCTACACCTTC.

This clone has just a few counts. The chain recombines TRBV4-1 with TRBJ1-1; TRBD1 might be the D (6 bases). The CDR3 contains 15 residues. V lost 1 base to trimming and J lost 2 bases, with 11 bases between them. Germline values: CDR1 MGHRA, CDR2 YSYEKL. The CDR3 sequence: CASSQVGRGNTEAFF. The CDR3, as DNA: TGCGCCAGCAGCCAAGTCGGCAGGGGAAACACTGAAGCTTTCTTT.

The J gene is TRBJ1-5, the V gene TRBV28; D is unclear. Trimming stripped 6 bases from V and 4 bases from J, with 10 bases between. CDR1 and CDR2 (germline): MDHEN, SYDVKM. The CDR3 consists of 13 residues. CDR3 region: CASSQSVNQPQHF. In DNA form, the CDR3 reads TGTGCCAGCAGCCAGTCCGTTAATCAGCCCCAGCATTTT.

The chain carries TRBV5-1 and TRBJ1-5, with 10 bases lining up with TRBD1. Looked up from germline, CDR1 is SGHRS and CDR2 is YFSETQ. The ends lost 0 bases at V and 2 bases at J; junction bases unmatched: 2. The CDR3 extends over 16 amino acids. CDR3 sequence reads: CASSLDGQGGNQPQHF. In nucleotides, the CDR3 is TGCGCCAGCAGCTTGGACGGACAGGGGGGCAATCAGCCCCAGCATTTT.

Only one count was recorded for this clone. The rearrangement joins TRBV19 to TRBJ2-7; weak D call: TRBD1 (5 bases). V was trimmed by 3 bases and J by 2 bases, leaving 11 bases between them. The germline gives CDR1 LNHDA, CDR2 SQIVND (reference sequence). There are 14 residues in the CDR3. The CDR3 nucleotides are TGTGCCAGTAGTATGTGGACAAGACCCTACGAGCAGTACTTC. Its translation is CASSMWTRPYEQYF. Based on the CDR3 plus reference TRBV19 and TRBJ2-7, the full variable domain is DGGITQSPKYLFRKEGQNVTLSCEQNLNHDAMYWYRQDPGQGLRLIYYSQIVNDFQKGDIAEGYSVSREKKESFPLTVTSAQKNPTAFYLCASSMWTRPYEQYFGPGTRLTVT.

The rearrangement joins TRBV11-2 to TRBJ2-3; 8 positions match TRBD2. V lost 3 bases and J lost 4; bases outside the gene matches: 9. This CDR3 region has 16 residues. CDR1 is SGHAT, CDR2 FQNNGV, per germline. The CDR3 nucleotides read TGTGCCAGCAGCTTTAGGGGACTAGATCGTCCAGATACGCAGTATTTT. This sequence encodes CASSFRGLDRPDTQYF.

The CDR3 sequence is CAWLPHPRFRSRQETQYF. The CDR3 DNA reads as TGTGCCTGGCTCCCACATCCAAGGTTCCGGAGCCGGCAAGAGACCCAGTACTTC. The genes are TRBV30 and TRBJ2-5, with D hard to call. This CDR3 spans 18 amino acids. Trimming pared 5 bases from V and 2 bases from J, leaving 27 bases between. Germline CDR1 GTSNPN, CDR2 SVGIG (reference sequence). The variable domain in full, with the rest retrieved from reference TRBV30 and TRBJ2-5, is SQTIHQWPATLVQPVGSPLSLECTVEGTSNPNLYWYRQAAGRGLQLLFYSVGIGQISSEVPQNLSASRPQDRQFILSSKKLLLSDSGFYLCAWLPHPRFRSRQETQYFGPGTRLLVL.

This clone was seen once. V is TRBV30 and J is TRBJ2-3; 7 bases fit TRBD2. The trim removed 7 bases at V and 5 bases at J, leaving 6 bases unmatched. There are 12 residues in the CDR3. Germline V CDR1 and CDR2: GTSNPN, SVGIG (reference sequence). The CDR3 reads CAFSIAGDTQYF. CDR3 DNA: TGTGCCTTCTCCATAGCGGGAGATACGCAGTATTTT.

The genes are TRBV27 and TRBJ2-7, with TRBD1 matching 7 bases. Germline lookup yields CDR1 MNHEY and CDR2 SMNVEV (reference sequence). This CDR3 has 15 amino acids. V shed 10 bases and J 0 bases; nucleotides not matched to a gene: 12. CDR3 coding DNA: TGTGCCACAGGGATGACAGGGCACTCCTCCTACGAGCAGTACTTC. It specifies CATGMTGHSSYEQYF.

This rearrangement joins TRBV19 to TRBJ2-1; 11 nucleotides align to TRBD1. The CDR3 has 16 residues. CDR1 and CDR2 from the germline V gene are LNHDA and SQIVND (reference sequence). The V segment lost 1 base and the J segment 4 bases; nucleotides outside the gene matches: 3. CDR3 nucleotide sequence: TGTGCCAGTAGTATAGTGGGGACAGGGGGTTACAATGAGCAGTTCTTC. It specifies CASSIVGTGGYNEQFF.

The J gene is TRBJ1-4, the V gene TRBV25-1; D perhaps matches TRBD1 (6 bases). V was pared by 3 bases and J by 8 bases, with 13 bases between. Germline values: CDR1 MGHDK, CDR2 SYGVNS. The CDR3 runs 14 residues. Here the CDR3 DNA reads TGTGCCAGCAGTGAGCCGGGACAACGGGAAAAACTGTTTTTT. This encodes CASSEPGQREKLFF.

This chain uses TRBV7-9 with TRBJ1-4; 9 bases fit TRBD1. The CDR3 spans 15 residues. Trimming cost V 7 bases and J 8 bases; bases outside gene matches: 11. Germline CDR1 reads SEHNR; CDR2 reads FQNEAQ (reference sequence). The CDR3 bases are TGTGCCAGCAAGTGGACAGGGGAGACGGTCGAAAAACTGTTTTTT. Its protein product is CASKWTGETVEKLFF. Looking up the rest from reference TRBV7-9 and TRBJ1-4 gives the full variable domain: DTGVSQNPRHKITKRGQNVTFRCDPISEHNRLYWYRQTLGQGPEFLTYFQNEAQLEKSRLLSDRFSAERPKGSFSTLEIQRTEQGDSAMYLCASKWTGETVEKLFFGSGTQLSVL.

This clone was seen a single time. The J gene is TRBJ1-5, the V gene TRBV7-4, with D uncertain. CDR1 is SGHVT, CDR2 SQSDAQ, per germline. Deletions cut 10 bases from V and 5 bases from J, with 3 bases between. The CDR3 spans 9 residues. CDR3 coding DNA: TGTGCCACGGATCAGCCCCAGCATTTT. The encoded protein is CATDQPQHF.

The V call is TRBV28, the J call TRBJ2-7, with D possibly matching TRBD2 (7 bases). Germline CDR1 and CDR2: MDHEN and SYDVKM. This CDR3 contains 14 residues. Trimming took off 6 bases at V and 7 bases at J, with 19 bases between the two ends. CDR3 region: CASRGGTTPWEQYF. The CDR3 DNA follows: TGTGCCAGCAGGGGAGGGACAACCCCCTGGGAGCAGTACTTC.

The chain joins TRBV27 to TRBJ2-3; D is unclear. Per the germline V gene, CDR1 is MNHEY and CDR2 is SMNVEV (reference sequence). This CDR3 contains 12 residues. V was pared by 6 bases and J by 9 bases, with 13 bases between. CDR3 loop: CASSPPMGTQYF. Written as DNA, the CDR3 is TGTGCCAGCAGCCCCCCGATGGGCACGCAGTATTTT.

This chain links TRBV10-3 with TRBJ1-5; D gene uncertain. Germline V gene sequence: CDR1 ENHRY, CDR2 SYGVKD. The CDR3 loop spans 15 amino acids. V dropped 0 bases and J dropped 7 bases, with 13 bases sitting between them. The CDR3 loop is CAISESTGSGQPQHF. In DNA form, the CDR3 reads TGTGCCATCAGTGAGTCGACGGGATCGGGGCAGCCCCAGCATTTT.

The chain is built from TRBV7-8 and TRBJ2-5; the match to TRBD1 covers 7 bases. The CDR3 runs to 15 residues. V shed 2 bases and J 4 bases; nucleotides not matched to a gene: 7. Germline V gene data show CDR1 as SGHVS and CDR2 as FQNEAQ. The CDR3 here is CASSLRRGQTETQYF. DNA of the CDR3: TGTGCCAGCAGCTTAAGACGGGGACAGACAGAGACCCAGTACTTC. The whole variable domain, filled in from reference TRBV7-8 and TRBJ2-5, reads GAGVSQSPRYKVAKRGQDVALRCDPISGHVSLFWYQQALGQGPEFLTYFQNEAQLDKSGLPSDRFFAERPEGSVSTLKIQRTQQEDSAVYLCASSLRRGQTETQYFGPGTRLLVL.

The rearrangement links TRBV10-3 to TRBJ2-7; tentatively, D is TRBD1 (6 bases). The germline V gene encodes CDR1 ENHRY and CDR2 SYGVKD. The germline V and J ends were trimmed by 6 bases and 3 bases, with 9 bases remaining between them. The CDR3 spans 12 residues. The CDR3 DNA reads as TGTGCCATCAGCGTGGACAGCTACGAGCAGTACTTC. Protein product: CAISVDSYEQYF.